Listed here are 25 T cell receptor beta chains from one sample, sequenced in a study of OX40 agonist ivuxolimab in advanced cancers. Only in-frame clones appear in the TCRdb table, and some are missing; sequencing was by immunoSEQ multiplex PCR. The data show 15,000 to 20,000 clones, with over 75% seen just once and approximately 24% held by the top ten. This specimen was CD4+ or CD8+ T cells sorted from blood, taken in a trial of the OX40 agonist ivuxolimab. The receptors come from an adult with an advanced solid tumor such as melanoma, head and neck, liver or kidney cancer.

In nucleotides, the CDR3 is TGTGCCAGCAGCGTAGTCAGCGGGGGCGGGGAGACCCAGTACTTC. Its protein product is CASSVVSGGGETQYF. The J gene is TRBJ2-5, the V gene TRBV9; 8 bases align to TRBD2. CDR3 size: 15 residues. The ends lost 0 bases at V and 5 bases at J; junction bases unmatched: 6. From germline, CDR1 is SGDLS and CDR2 YYNGEE.

The chain has TRBV10-3 and TRBJ2-3; tentatively, D is TRBD1 or TRBD2 (6 bases each). Between the trimmed V and J ends, which lost 3 bases and 1 base, there was a span of 20 bases. CDR3 size: 18 residues. The V gene's germline CDR1 is ENHRY and CDR2 SYGVKD. As DNA, the CDR3 is TGTGCCATCAGTGAAGGGGGGCTCCCGGGGCGGGGCACAGATACGCAGTATTTT. Protein product: CAISEGGLPGRGTDTQYF.

This clone came up once. The V and J genes are TRBV28 and TRBJ1-2; TRBD1 might be the D (6 bases). This CDR3 has 15 amino acids. The germline V and J ends were trimmed by 7 bases and 6 bases, with 21 bases remaining between them. Germline CDR1 is MDHEN and CDR2 is SYDVKM. CDR3 in DNA: TGTGCCAGCAATACCCCCGAAGGGGGTATTAATGGCTACACCTTC. Amino acids: CASNTPEGGINGYTF.

V is TRBV7-9 and J is TRBJ1-2, with D hard to call. This CDR3 region has 12 residues. Per the germline V gene, CDR1 is SEHNR and CDR2 is FQNEAQ (reference sequence). The ends were cut back, 5 bases at V and 7 bases at J, with 11 bases in the middle. CDR3 in amino acids: CASSAPMGGYTF. CDR3 DNA sequence: TGTGCCAGCAGCGCCCCGATGGGTGGCTACACCTTC.

The chain links TRBV9 to TRBJ2-1; the match to TRBD1 covers 8 bases. Unmatched junction bases numbered 3, after V lost 0 bases and J lost 4 bases. Germline CDR1 reads SGDLS; CDR2 reads YYNGEE. The CDR3 runs 15 residues. Written as DNA, the CDR3 is TGTGCCAGCAGCGTAGGGCGGACAGGGTACAATGAGCAGTTCTTC. Its protein product is CASSVGRTGYNEQFF.

The V and J genes are TRBV29-1 and TRBJ2-7; 7 nucleotides agree with TRBD1. CDR3 length: 15 amino acids. The germline V gene encodes CDR1 SQVTM and CDR2 ANQGSEA. The ends lost 1 base at V and 4 bases at J; junction bases unmatched: 10. CDR3 protein: CSVEGTGFRHYEQYF. The CDR3 nucleotides are TGCAGCGTTGAAGGGACAGGCTTTAGACATTACGAGCAGTACTTC.

This chain uses TRBV27 with TRBJ2-3, with 9 bases that match TRBD2. V lost 0 bases and J lost 3; bases outside the gene matches: 7. This CDR3 is 17 amino acids long. Germline CDR1 MNHEY, CDR2 SMNVEV (reference sequence). The CDR3: CASSLSAGGLRTDTQYF. The CDR3 DNA is TGTGCCAGCAGTTTATCGGCGGGGGGGCTTCGGACAGATACGCAGTATTTT.

This chain links TRBV19 with TRBJ2-1; TRBD1 is a possible D gene (5 bases). The CDR3 contains 15 residues. Germline V lookup: CDR1 LNHDA, CDR2 SQIVND (reference sequence). V was cut by 1 base and J by 6 bases, with 13 bases left in between. The CDR3 nucleotides are TGTGCCAGTAGTATAGTGGCAGGGCCGGGCAATGAGCAGTTCTTC. It codes for CASSIVAGPGNEQFF.

The rearrangement links TRBV4-1 to TRBJ2-7, with D possibly being TRBD1 (6 bases). CDR1 and CDR2 (germline): MGHRA, YSYEKL. The CDR3 is made up of 14 amino acids. V was shortened by 3 bases and J by 6 bases, with 15 bases between the two germline ends. CDR3 protein: CASSHPQGIGEQYF. The CDR3 DNA reads TGCGCCAGCAGCCACCCACAGGGTATTGGCGAGCAGTACTTC.

This clone was seen a few times. The CDR3 coding sequence is TGTGCCAGCAGTTGGGGGCTAGCGGAAGTCAATGAGCAGTTCTTC. This encodes CASSWGLAEVNEQFF. The chain links TRBV7-3 to TRBJ2-1; possible D gene TRBD2, 7 bases. From germline, CDR1 is SGHTA and CDR2 FQGTGA. The CDR3 length is 15 residues. The germline V and J ends were trimmed by 6 bases and 6 bases, with 18 bases remaining between them. Variable domain in full (rest from reference TRBV7-3 and TRBJ2-1): GAGVSQTPSNKVTEKGKYVELRCDPISGHTALYWYRQSLGQGPEFLIYFQGTGAADDSGLPNDRFFAVRPEGSVSTLKIQRTERGDSAVYLCASSWGLAEVNEQFFGPGTRLTVL.

V usage is TRBV12-5 and J usage is TRBJ2-1; D gene ambiguous. CDR1 LGHNT and CDR2 FRNRAP come from the germline V gene. The CDR3 has 12 amino acids. The V end lost 8 bases, the J end lost 9 bases, and 14 bases lay between the germline ends. The CDR3 spells CASLLLRAEQFF. The CDR3 bases are TGTGCTAGTCTCTTGTTAAGGGCTGAGCAGTTCTTC. Full variable domain (missing parts from reference TRBV12-5 and TRBJ2-1): DARVTQTPRHKVTEMGQEVTMRCQPILGHNTVFWYRQTMMQGLELLAYFRNRAPLDDSGMPKDRFSAEMPDATLATLKIQPSEPRDSAVYFCASLLLRAEQFFGPGTRLTVL.

The genes are TRBV5-5 and TRBJ1-5; no reliable D call. V was cut by 2 bases and J by 0 bases, with 6 bases left in between. This CDR3 region has 14 residues. Germline V gives CDR1 SGHKS, CDR2 YYEKEE (reference sequence). The CDR3 loop reads CASSLSYSNQPQHF. CDR3 nucleotide sequence: TGTGCCAGCAGCTTAAGTTATAGCAATCAGCCCCAGCATTTT.

The chain recombines TRBV7-6 with TRBJ1-5, with D perhaps TRBD1 (6 bases). Germline-derived CDR1 and CDR2 are SGHVS and FNYEAQ. This CDR3 spans 15 amino acids. V lost 0 bases and J 7 bases, leaving 13 bases between the germline ends. The CDR3 loop reads CASSLALGGGQPQHF. The CDR3, as DNA: TGTGCCAGCAGCTTAGCTTTGGGGGGCGGACAGCCCCAGCATTTT.

This clone was picked up one time. This chain uses TRBV7-9 with TRBJ2-3; the match to TRBD2 covers 10 bases. The CDR3 is made up of 14 amino acids. V was clipped by 6 bases and J by 5 bases; unmatched bases: 5. The V gene's germline CDR1 is SEHNR and CDR2 FQNEAQ (reference sequence). CDR3 sequence reads: CASSSSGGEDTQYF. In DNA form, the CDR3 reads TGTGCCAGCAGTTCAAGCGGGGGGGAAGATACGCAGTATTTT.

The chain couples TRBV19 to TRBJ2-1; D unclear. Germline loops: CDR1 LNHDA, CDR2 SQIVND (reference sequence). Deletions cut 1 base from V and 0 bases from J, with 7 bases between. The CDR3 runs to 15 residues. The CDR3 here is CASSIVWSSYNEQFF. CDR3 bases: TGTGCCAGTAGTATAGTATGGAGCTCCTACAATGAGCAGTTCTTC.

The table lists this clone with a few counts. The chain combines TRBV30 with TRBJ1-1; D is unclear. Trimming left V 2 bases short and J 6 bases short, with 10 bases between. CDR3 length: 12 amino acids. In germline, CDR1 is GTSNPN, CDR2 SVGIG (reference sequence). Here the CDR3 reads CAWSLDEAEAFF. The DNA of the CDR3 is TGTGCCTGGAGTCTTGACGAGGCTGAAGCTTTCTTT.

This chain uses TRBV7-9 with TRBJ1-2; no reliable D call. Germline V CDR1 and CDR2: SEHNR, FQNEAQ (reference sequence). The CDR3 runs 11 residues. CDR3 sequence: CVEEDNYGYTF. CDR3 DNA sequence: TGTGTCGAGGAGGATAACTATGGCTACACCTTC.

This clone was seen once. The chain uses TRBV6-1 and TRBJ1-2; possibly TRBD1 for D (5 bases). This CDR3 is 15 amino acids long. Germline values: CDR1 MNHNS, CDR2 SASEGT. V lost 1 base and J lost 3, with 12 bases in between. The CDR3 is CASSEELTAYYGYTF. Written as DNA, the CDR3 is TGTGCCAGCAGTGAAGAGTTGACAGCTTACTATGGCTACACCTTC.

V usage is TRBV30 and J usage is TRBJ2-7; no reliable D call. Trimming took off 0 bases at V and 5 bases at J, with 5 bases between the two ends. The CDR3 runs to 11 residues. Looked up from germline, CDR1 is GTSNPN and CDR2 is SVGIG (reference sequence). The CDR3 spells CAWSVTHEQYF. The DNA of the CDR3 is TGTGCCTGGAGTGTAACCCACGAGCAGTACTTC.

This rearrangement joins TRBV27 to TRBJ2-1; D not certain. The germline gives CDR1 MNHEY, CDR2 SMNVEV (reference sequence). With 3 bases removed from V and 12 bases from J, the gap between germline ends came to 15 bases. The CDR3 consists of 13 residues. CDR3 DNA: TGTGCCAGCAGTTTTCGCCCTTTCGATGGGCAGTTCTTC. Residues: CASSFRPFDGQFF.

V gene TRBV30 combines with J gene TRBJ2-7; D is perhaps TRBD1 (6 bases). V was cut by 2 bases and J by 5 bases, with 13 bases left in between. The CDR3 runs to 13 residues. Germline CDR1 GTSNPN, CDR2 SVGIG (reference sequence). CDR3 bases: TGTGCCTGGAGTTATAAACAGGGCCACGAGCAGTACTTC. Translating it yields CAWSYKQGHEQYF.

This clone was seen once. The J gene is TRBJ1-1, the V gene TRBV10-3, with D possibly matching TRBD1 (6 bases). V was trimmed by 7 bases and J by 3 bases, leaving 12 bases between them. This CDR3 is 13 amino acids long. The germline gives CDR1 ENHRY, CDR2 SYGVKD. The CDR3 sequence: CAIMVGADTEAFF. CDR3 nucleotide sequence: TGTGCCATCATGGTGGGGGCTGACACTGAAGCTTTCTTT.

The rearrangement joins TRBV2 to TRBJ1-1; unclear D gene. The CDR3 length is 11 residues. The germline V gene has CDR1 SNHLY and CDR2 FYNNEI. Trimming stripped 8 bases from V and 5 bases from J, with 9 bases between. The CDR3 DNA follows: TGTGCCAGCCCCAGCTGGACTGAAGCTTTCTTT. This codes for CASPSWTEAFF. The complete variable domain, with remaining parts taken from reference TRBV2 and TRBJ1-1, reads EPEVTQTPSHQVTQMGQEVILRCVPISNHLYFYWYRQILGQKVEFLVSFYNNEISEKSEIFDDQFSVERPDGSNFTLKIRSTKLEDSAMYFCASPSWTEAFFGQGTRLTVV.

A few counts support this clone. The chain carries TRBV6-5 and TRBJ1-5, with a tentative D call TRBD1 (5 bases). Trimming took 4 bases from V and 7 from J, leaving 17 bases between them. Germline V gene sequence: CDR1 MNHEY, CDR2 SVGAGI. The CDR3 extends over 15 amino acids. CDR3: CASSLRLGGDQPQHF. The CDR3 region has the DNA TGTGCCAGCAGTTTACGGTTAGGAGGGGACCAGCCCCAGCATTTT.

V and J are TRBV13 and TRBJ2-4, with TRBD2 as a possible D gene (6 bases). Trimming cost V 5 bases and J 9 bases, with 26 bases left between them. Germline-derived CDR1 and CDR2 are PRHDT and FYEKMQ (reference sequence). The CDR3 is 17 residues long. Here the CDR3 DNA reads TGTGCCAGCAGCCCCAAGACGGGACTGGAAAAGGAGAGCATTCAGTACTTC. Protein product: CASSPKTGLEKESIQYF. Together with reference TRBV13 and TRBJ2-4, the CDR3 gives the full variable domain: AAGVIQSPRHLIKEKRETATLKCYPIPRHDTVYWYQQGPGQDPQFLISFYEKMQSDKGSIPDRFSAQQFSDYHSELNMSSLELGDSALYFCASSPKTGLEKESIQYFGAGTRLSVL.